The 21 T cell receptor beta chains presented below share a single source sample, sequenced in a study of blood T cells in healthy people across ages. Combining a sample-barcoded 5' primer with a J-beta primer mix, a second PCR ran for 7 to 11 cycles. TCRdb recomputed calls from the 5' RACE reads with MiXCR, one row per CDR3 protein. In the table there are over 1.5 million distinct CDR3 sequences, 49% of which are singletons. Sequencing used blood. The source is a woman between 40 and 50 years old in good health.

Points on this clonotype: Germline and junction disagree at one end, which may indicate a read error. The rearrangement uses TRBV12-3 or TRBV12-4 and TRBJ2-3; maybe TRBD1 (5 bases). There are 15 residues in the CDR3. CDR3 DNA: TGTGCCTGCAGTTTAGAAGGTGGGCCGGCAGGGACGCAGTATTTT. Encoded protein: CACSLEGGPAGTQYF.

The V call is TRBV7-2, the J call TRBJ1-5; TRBD1 agrees at 7 bases. The CDR3 extends over 15 amino acids. Germline V lookup: CDR1 SGHTA, CDR2 FQGNSA. V lost 3 bases, J lost 3 bases, and 5 bases stayed unmatched. The CDR3 DNA sequence: TGTGCCAGCAGCTTGACGGGACAGCTCAATCAGCCCCAGCATTTT. It codes for CASSLTGQLNQPQHF.

Notes on this clonotype: Compared with germline, one end of the junction differs, possibly owing to a read error. This chain joins TRBV9 and TRBJ1-4, with D unresolved. This CDR3 region has 15 residues. The V gene's germline CDR1 is SGDLS and CDR2 YYNGEE. The CDR3 nucleotides read TGTGTCAGCAGCGTAGCCTCAGGCCGTAATGAAAAACTGTTTTTT. Translating gives CVSSVASGRNEKLFF.

The J gene is TRBJ1-6, the V gene TRBV10-3, with D tentatively TRBD1 (5 bases). The germline V and J ends were trimmed by 3 bases and 9 bases, with 21 bases remaining between them. CDR1 is ENHRY and CDR2 is SYGVKD in the germline V gene. There are 17 residues in the CDR3. CDR3 sequence: CAISEILPGRFGSPLHF. Written as DNA, the CDR3 is TGTGCCATCAGTGAAATTTTGCCAGGGCGTTTTGGTTCACCCCTCCACTTT.

This clonotype appeared a few times. This chain's CDR3 is CSAHGQGQGTQYF. CDR3 DNA: TGCAGTGCCCACGGACAGGGTCAGGGGACCCAGTACTTC. The chain combines TRBV20-1 with TRBJ2-7, with 8 nucleotides matching TRBD1. The J call may be in error: the DNA end matches TRBJ2-5 better. The CDR3 is made up of 13 amino acids. In germline, CDR1 is DFQATT, CDR2 SNEGSKA (reference sequence).

This clonotype was seen only a few times. The chain employs TRBV12-3 or TRBV12-4 and TRBJ2-7, with D maybe TRBD2 (6 bases). The CDR3 covers 13 residues. The V gene lost 6 bases and the J gene lost 4 bases, with 13 bases spanning the gap. The DNA of the CDR3 is TGTGCCAGCAGAGCCGGGGAGGTGTACGAGCAGTACTTC. Its translation: CASRAGEVYEQYF.

The genes are TRBV20-1 and TRBJ2-1; 11 nucleotides line up with TRBD2. The CDR3 runs 14 residues. J lost 7 bases, V lost 4 bases, and 6 bases had no gene match. Germline assignment: CDR1 DFQATT and CDR2 SNEGSKA (reference sequence). The DNA of the CDR3 is TGCAGTGCTAATGGAGGACTAGCGGGTAATGAGCAGTTCTTC. Its translation is CSANGGLAGNEQFF.

The chain couples TRBV28 to TRBJ2-2; TRBD1 is a possible D gene (6 bases). This CDR3 spans 13 amino acids. Germline loops: CDR1 MDHEN, CDR2 SYDVKM. Trimming stripped 6 bases from V and 3 bases from J, with 8 bases between. The CDR3 coding sequence is TGTGCCAGCAGGGACAGAGACACCGGGGAGCTGTTTTTT. Its translation is CASRDRDTGELFF.

The J gene is TRBJ2-7, the V gene TRBV20-1; D uncertain. Germline V gives CDR1 DFQATT, CDR2 SNEGSKA (reference sequence). V shed 5 bases and J shed 3 bases, with 17 bases lying between them. The length of the CDR3 is 14 residues. Here the CDR3 reads CSAHSMGPNYEQYF. The CDR3 DNA sequence: TGCAGTGCTCACTCGATGGGCCCTAACTACGAGCAGTACTTC.

The chain combines TRBV4-3 with TRBJ1-6; TRBD1 aligns across 9 bases. The V gene end was trimmed by 4 bases and the J gene end by 6 bases; junction bases not matched to a gene: 7. Germline assignment: CDR1 LGHNA and CDR2 YSLEER. The CDR3 loop spans 16 amino acids. The CDR3 spells CASSRGTGKGNSPLHF. The CDR3 DNA reads TGCGCCAGCAGCCGGGGGACAGGGAAGGGTAATTCACCCCTCCACTTT.

This clonotype was seen ten or more times. This chain links TRBV4-3 with TRBJ2-7; the D gene is possibly TRBD1 (6 bases). V was pared by 4 bases and J by 0 bases, with 16 bases between. The germline V gene encodes CDR1 LGHNA and CDR2 YSLEER. This CDR3 region has 16 residues. The DNA of the CDR3 is TGCGCCAGCAGCCCACAGGGTGCTGACCTCTCCTACGAGCAGTACTTC. This encodes CASSPQGADLSYEQYF.

The rearrangement joins TRBV5-1 to TRBJ2-4; D ambiguous. The CDR3 covers 15 residues. Germline lookup yields CDR1 SGHRS and CDR2 YFSETQ. Trimming removed 5 bases at V and 6 bases at J, with 18 bases between. Written as DNA, the CDR3 is TGCGCCAGCAGACCAATACCGGCCGGCGGAAACATTCAGTACTTC. It codes for CASRPIPAGGNIQYF.

This clonotype was counted a few times. The V call is TRBV7-8, the J call TRBJ2-5; 8 bases agree with TRBD2. Germline V gene lookup returns CDR1 SGHVS and CDR2 FQNEAQ. CDR3 size: 15 residues. Trimming cost V 4 bases and J 5 bases; bases outside gene matches: 9. CDR3 nucleotides: TGTGCCAGCAGCTCATCAGCGGGGGATACTGAGACCCAGTACTTC. It is translated as CASSSSAGDTETQYF.

This clonotype was picked up a small number of times. The rearrangement links TRBV4-3 to TRBJ2-3; D is possibly TRBD1 (5 bases). The length of the CDR3 is 16 residues. Germline V gene sequence: CDR1 LGHNA, CDR2 YSLEER. The germline V and J ends were trimmed by 0 bases and 8 bases, with 18 bases remaining between them. The CDR3 loop is CASSQDLAWGLGTQYF. The CDR3 DNA reads as TGCGCCAGCAGCCAAGATCTCGCTTGGGGCTTGGGTACGCAGTATTTT.

Here the CDR3 reads CSASPQDRFSQPQHF. The CDR3, as DNA: TGCAGTGCTAGCCCCCAGGACAGGTTTAGTCAGCCCCAGCATTTT. The V gene is TRBV20-1, the J gene TRBJ1-5; 7 nucleotides match TRBD1. The CDR3 covers 15 residues. Losses at the gene ends were 3 bases for V and 6 bases for J; bases not matched to a gene: 11. Germline loops: CDR1 DFQATT, CDR2 SNEGSKA (reference sequence).

This rearrangement joins TRBV11-1 to TRBJ2-1; 7 bases fit TRBD2. The CDR3 loop spans 16 amino acids. With 1 base clipped from V and 3 bases from J, the junction kept 6 bases outside the gene matches. Germline V gives CDR1 SGHAT, CDR2 FQDESV (reference sequence). Written as DNA, the CDR3 is TGTGCCAGCAGCTTAGATAGAAGGACTAGCTACAATGAGCAGTTCTTC. As protein: CASSLDRRTSYNEQFF.

On this clonotype itself: The junction and the germline gene differ at one end; a read error may be behind it. V and J are TRBV2 and TRBJ2-3; perhaps TRBD1 as D (5 bases). The CDR3 totals 16 residues. CDR1 and CDR2 (germline): SNHLY, FYNNEI. The CDR3 loop is CASGESEDSYTDTQYF. The CDR3 region has the DNA TGTGCCAGCGGTGAGTCGGAAGACAGTTACACAGATACGCAGTATTTT.

This clonotype was seen once. The chain carries TRBV4-2 and TRBJ1-1; unclear D gene. In germline, CDR1 is LGHNA, CDR2 YNFKEQ. The V end was cut by 0 bases, the J end by 1 base, with 9 bases between. The CDR3 has 15 residues. In nucleotides, the CDR3 is TGTGCCAGCAGCCAAGAGCAGAGAGGGAACACTGAAGCTTTCTTT. It encodes CASSQEQRGNTEAFF.

The J gene is TRBJ2-5, the V gene TRBV7-9; maybe TRBD2 (6 bases). The V end lost 3 bases, the J end lost 4 bases, and 12 bases lay between the germline ends. Germline loops: CDR1 SEHNR, CDR2 FQNEAQ (reference sequence). This CDR3 comprises 14 residues. CDR3 nucleotide sequence: TGTGCCAGCAGCTTCCGACTAGTAGGAGAGACCCAGTACTTC. As protein: CASSFRLVGETQYF. The full variable domain, in which reference TRBV7-9 and TRBJ2-5 provide the parts outside the CDR3, is DTGVSQNPRHKITKRGQNVTFRCDPISEHNRLYWYRQTLGQGPEFLTYFQNEAQLEKSRLLSDRFSAERPKGSFSTLEIQRTEQGDSAMYLCASSFRLVGETQYFGPGTRLLVL.

The J gene is TRBJ1-2, the V gene TRBV10-3, with D possibly being TRBD1 (5 bases). Between the trimmed V and J ends, which lost 2 bases and 5 bases, there was a span of 12 bases. CDR1 is ENHRY, CDR2 SYGVKD, per germline. The CDR3 has 14 residues. CDR3: CAISEAGTVYGYTF. In DNA form, the CDR3 reads TGTGCCATCAGTGAGGCCGGGACGGTTTATGGCTACACCTTC.

J is TRBJ2-1 and V is TRBV14, with 9 bases aligning to TRBD2. The germline gives CDR1 SGHDN, CDR2 FVKESK. The CDR3 is 17 residues long. V lost 4 bases to trimming and J lost 2 bases; unmatched junction nucleotides: 9. CDR3 amino acids: CASSPETIAGAYNEQFF. The CDR3 DNA is TGTGCCAGCAGCCCAGAGACTATAGCGGGGGCCTACAATGAGCAGTTCTTC.